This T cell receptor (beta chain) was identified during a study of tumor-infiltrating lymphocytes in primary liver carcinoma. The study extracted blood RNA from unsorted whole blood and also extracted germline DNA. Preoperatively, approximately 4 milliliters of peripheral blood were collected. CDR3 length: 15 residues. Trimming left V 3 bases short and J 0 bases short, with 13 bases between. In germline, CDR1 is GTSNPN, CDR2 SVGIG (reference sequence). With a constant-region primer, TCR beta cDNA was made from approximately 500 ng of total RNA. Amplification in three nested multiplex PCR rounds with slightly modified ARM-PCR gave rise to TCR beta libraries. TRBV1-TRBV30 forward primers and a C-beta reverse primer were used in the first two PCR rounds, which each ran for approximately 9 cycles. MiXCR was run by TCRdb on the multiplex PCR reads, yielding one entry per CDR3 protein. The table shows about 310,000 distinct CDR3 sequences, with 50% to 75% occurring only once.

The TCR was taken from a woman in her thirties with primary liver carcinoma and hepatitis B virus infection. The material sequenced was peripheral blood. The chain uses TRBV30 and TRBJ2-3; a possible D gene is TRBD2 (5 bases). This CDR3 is CAWSVGLPSTDTQYF. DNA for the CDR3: TGTGCCTGGAGCGTCGGACTCCCCAGCACAGATACGCAGTATTTT.